The TCR beta chain under discussion was sequenced for a study of blood T cell repertoires in COVID-19. CDR1 is LNHDA and CDR2 is SQIVND in the germline V gene (reference sequence). V dropped 8 bases and J dropped 2 bases, with 28 bases sitting between them. This CDR3 comprises 18 residues. Sequencing was performed with immunoSEQ multiplex PCR; in TCRdb, only in-frame clones are kept and a portion is missing. The sample records about 200,000 clones, 80% being singletons. This rearrangement joins TRBV19 to TRBJ2-7; weak D call: TRBD2 (7 bases). Material: peripheral blood. This sequence was found in a woman in her 70s with acute or convalescent COVID-19. CDR3 coding DNA: TGTGCCAGTCCGCAGGGGTTAGCGGGTGAAGGGGTTGCCTACGAGCAGTACTTC. Its translation is CASPQGLAGEGVAYEQYF.